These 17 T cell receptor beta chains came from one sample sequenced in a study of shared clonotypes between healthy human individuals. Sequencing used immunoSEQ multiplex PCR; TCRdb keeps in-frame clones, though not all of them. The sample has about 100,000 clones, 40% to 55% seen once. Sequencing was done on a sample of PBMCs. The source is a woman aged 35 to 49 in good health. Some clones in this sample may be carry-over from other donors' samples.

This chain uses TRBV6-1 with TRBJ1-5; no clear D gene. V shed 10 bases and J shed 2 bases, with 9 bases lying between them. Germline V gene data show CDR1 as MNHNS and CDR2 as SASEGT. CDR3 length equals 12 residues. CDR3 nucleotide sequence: TGTGCCACACGACCGGGCAATCAGCCCCAGCATTTT. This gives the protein CATRPGNQPQHF.

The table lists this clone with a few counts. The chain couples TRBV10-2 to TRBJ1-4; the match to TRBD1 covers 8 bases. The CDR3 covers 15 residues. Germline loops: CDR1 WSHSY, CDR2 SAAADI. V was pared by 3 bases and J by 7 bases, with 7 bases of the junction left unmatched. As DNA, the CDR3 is TGCGCCAGCAGTGAATCCAGGACAGGGTCTGAAAAACTGTTTTTT. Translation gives CASSESRTGSEKLFF.

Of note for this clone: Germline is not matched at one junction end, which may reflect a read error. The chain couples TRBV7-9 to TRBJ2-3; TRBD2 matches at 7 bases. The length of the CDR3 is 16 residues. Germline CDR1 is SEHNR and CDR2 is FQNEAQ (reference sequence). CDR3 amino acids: CASSQEGRADLDTQYF. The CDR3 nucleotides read TGCGCCAGCAGCCAAGAAGGGAGGGCGGACTTAGATACGCAGTATTTT. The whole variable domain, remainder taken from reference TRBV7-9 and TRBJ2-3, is DTGVSQNPRHKITKRGQNVTFRCDPISEHNRLYWYRQTLGQGPEFLTYFQNEAQLEKSRLLSDRFSAERPKGSFSTLEIQRTEQGDSAMYLCASSQEGRADLDTQYFGPGTRLTVL.

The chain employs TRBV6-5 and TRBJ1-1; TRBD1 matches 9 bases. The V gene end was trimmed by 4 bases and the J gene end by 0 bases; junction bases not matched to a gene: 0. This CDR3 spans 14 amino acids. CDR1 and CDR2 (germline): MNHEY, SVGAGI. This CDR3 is CASSWDRVNTEAFF. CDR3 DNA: TGTGCCAGCAGTTGGGACAGGGTGAACACTGAAGCTTTCTTT.

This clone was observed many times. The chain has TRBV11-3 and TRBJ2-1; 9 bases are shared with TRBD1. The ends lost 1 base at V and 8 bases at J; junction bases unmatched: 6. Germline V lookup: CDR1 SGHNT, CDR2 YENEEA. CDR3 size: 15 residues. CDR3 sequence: CASSLVSGTGHEQFF. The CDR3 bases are TGTGCCAGCAGCTTAGTCTCCGGGACAGGGCATGAGCAGTTCTTC.

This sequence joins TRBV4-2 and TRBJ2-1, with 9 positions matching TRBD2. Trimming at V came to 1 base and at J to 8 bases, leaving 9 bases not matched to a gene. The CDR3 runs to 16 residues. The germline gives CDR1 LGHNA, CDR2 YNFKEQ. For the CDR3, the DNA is TGTGCCAGCAGCCAAGTCACGGTAGCGGGAGACCATGAGCAGTTCTTC. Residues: CASSQVTVAGDHEQFF.

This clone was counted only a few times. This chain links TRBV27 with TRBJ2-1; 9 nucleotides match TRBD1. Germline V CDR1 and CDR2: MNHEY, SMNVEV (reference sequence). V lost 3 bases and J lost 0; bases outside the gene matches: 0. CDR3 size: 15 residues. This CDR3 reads CASSLGQGSYNEQFF. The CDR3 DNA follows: TGTGCCAGCAGTTTGGGACAGGGCTCCTACAATGAGCAGTTCTTC.

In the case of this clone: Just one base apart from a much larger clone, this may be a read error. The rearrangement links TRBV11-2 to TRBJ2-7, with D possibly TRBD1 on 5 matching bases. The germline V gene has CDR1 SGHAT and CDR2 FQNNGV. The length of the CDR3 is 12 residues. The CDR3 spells CGSSVDRDEQYF. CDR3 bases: TGTGGCAGCAGCGTAGACAGAGACGAGCAGTACTTC.

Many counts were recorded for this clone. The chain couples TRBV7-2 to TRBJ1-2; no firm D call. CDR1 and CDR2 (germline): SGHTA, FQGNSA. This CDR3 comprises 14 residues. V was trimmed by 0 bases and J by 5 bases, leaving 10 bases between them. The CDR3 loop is CASSLASGDYGYTF. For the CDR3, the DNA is TGTGCCAGCAGCTTAGCCAGCGGGGATTATGGCTACACCTTC.

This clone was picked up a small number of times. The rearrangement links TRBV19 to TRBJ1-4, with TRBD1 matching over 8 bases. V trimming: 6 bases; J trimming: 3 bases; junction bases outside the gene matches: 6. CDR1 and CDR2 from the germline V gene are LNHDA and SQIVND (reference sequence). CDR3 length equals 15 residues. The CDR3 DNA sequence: TGTGCCAGTAGCCCGACAGGGGTGGCTAATGAAAAACTGTTTTTT. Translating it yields CASSPTGVANEKLFF.

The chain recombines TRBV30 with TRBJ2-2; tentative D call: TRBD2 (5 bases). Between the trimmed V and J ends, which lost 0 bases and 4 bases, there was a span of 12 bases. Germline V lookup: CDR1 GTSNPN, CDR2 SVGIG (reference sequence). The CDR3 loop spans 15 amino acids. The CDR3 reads CAWSVLRVRTGELFF. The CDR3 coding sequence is TGTGCCTGGAGTGTACTGAGGGTCCGCACCGGGGAGCTGTTTTTT.

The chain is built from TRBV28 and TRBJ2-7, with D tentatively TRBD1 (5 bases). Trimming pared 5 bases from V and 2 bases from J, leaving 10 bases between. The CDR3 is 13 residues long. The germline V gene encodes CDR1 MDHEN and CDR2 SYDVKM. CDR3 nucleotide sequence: TGTGCCAGCAGTACAACAGGCCCCTACGAGCAGTACTTC. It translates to CASSTTGPYEQYF.

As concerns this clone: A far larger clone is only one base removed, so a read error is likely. The CDR3 region is CSVRETGKEANYGYTF. The CDR3 DNA is TGCAGCGTTCGTGAAACAGGGAAAGAAGCTAACTATGGCTACACCTTC. The chain employs TRBV29-1 and TRBJ1-2; tentatively, D is TRBD1 (6 bases). The V end was cut by 5 bases, the J end by 0 bases, with 19 bases between. This CDR3 contains 16 residues. The V gene's germline CDR1 is SQVTM and CDR2 ANQGSEA.

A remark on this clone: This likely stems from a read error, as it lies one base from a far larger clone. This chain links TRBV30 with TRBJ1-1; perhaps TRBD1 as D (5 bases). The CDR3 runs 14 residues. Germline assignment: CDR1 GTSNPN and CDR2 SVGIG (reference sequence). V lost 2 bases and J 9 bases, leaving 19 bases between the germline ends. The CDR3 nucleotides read TGTGCCTGGAGTCCCATAAGGGGCACAGCTAAAGCTTTCTTT. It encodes CAWSPIRGTAKAFF.

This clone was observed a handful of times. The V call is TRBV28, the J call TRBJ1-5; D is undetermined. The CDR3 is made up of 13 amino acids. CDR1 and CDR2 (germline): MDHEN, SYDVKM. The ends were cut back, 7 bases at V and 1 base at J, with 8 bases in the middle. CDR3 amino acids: CASTVKSNQPQHF. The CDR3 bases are TGTGCCAGCACTGTAAAGAGCAATCAGCCCCAGCATTTT. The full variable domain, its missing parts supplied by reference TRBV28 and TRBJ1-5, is DVKVTQSSRYLVKRTGEKVFLECVQDMDHENMFWYRQDPGLGLRLIYFSYDVKMKEKGDIPEGYSVSREKKERFSLILESASTNQTSMYLCASTVKSNQPQHFGDGTRLSIL.

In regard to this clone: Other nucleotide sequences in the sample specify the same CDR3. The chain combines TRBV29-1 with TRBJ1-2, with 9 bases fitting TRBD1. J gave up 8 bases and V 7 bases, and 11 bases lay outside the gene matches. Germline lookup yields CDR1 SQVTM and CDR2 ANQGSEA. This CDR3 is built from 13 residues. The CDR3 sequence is CSANLQGAGGYTF. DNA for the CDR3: TGCAGCGCTAACTTACAGGGGGCGGGCGGCTACACCTTC.

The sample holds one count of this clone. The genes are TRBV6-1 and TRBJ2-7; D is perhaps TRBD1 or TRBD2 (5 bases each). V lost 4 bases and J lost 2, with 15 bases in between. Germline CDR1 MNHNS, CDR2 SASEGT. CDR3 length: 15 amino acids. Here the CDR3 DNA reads TGTGCCAGCAGTGGTTTGGACGGGGCTGCCTACGAGCAGTACTTC. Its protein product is CASSGLDGAAYEQYF.